The 28 T cell receptor beta chains reported below all come from one sample, sequenced in a study of CD8 T cell repertoires and HIV-1 epitope variants. These receptors lack a known antigen. The protocol was immunoSEQ multiplex PCR, while the TCRdb copy is restricted to in-frame clones and leaves out a portion. The sample includes 1,500 to 2,000 clones, 73% of them seen just once. Sequenced input: cultured CD8+ T cells derived from PBMCs. The receptors shown here come from a male donor with HIV.

The chain links TRBV7-5 to TRBJ2-7; the table's D call of TRBD2 was not tested on the DNA. TRBV7-5 is termed a pseudogene. There are 12 residues in the CDR3. The CDR3 protein is CASSLRAGEQYF. As DNA, the CDR3 is TGTGCCAGCAGCTTACGAGCGGGCGAGCAGTACTTC.

This chain links TRBV7-3 with TRBJ2-2, with D possibly matching TRBD1 (5 bases). Trimming pared 2 bases from V and 3 bases from J, leaving 10 bases between. Per germline, CDR1 SGHTA and CDR2 FQGTGA. CDR3 length equals 15 residues. The CDR3 loop is CASSLAVGDTGELFF. CDR3 sequence (DNA): TGTGCCAGCAGCTTAGCGGTAGGGGACACCGGGGAGCTGTTTTTT.

The sample holds a few counts of this clone. V gene TRBV6-4 combines with J gene TRBJ1-2; 12 positions agree with TRBD1. Germline CDR1 and CDR2: MRHNA and SNTAGT. J gave up 4 bases and V 4 bases, and 13 bases lay outside the gene matches. The CDR3 loop spans 18 amino acids. Written as DNA, the CDR3 is TGTGCCAGCAGTGTCCCCCCCAGGGACAGGGGGCTTGTCTATGGCTACACCTTC. Translated, it gives CASSVPPRDRGLVYGYTF.

This clone was seen a single time. The rearrangement links TRBV6-5 to TRBJ2-1; D tentatively fits TRBD1 or TRBD2 (5 bases each). V shed 5 bases and J shed 10 bases, with 12 bases lying between them. The CDR3 loop spans 12 amino acids. Per the germline V gene, CDR1 is MNHEY and CDR2 is SVGAGI. As DNA, the CDR3 is TGTGCCAGCAGTCCTGGGGGTGGCGAGCAGTTCTTC. This encodes CASSPGGGEQFF.

The gene calls are TRBV28 and TRBJ2-3, with D perhaps TRBD2 (5 bases). This CDR3 comprises 17 residues. V was pared by 3 bases and J by 0 bases, with 16 bases between. Germline V gene data show CDR1 as MDHEN and CDR2 as SYDVKM. The CDR3 region is CASSFGLRESSTDTQYF. The CDR3 DNA sequence: TGTGCCAGCAGTTTCGGTCTGAGGGAATCTAGCACAGATACGCAGTATTTT.

The chain links TRBV5-4 to TRBJ2-5; D possibly uses TRBD1 or TRBD2 (5 bases each). V was clipped by 0 bases and J by 1 base, with 7 bases between them. This CDR3 comprises 14 residues. The germline V gene has CDR1 SGHNT and CDR2 YYREEE (reference sequence). CDR3 sequence: CASSLGGIQETQYF. CDR3 bases: TGTGCCAGCAGCTTGGGGGGGATCCAAGAGACCCAGTACTTC. Combining the CDR3 with reference TRBV5-4 and TRBJ2-5 gives the whole variable domain ETGVTQSPTHLIKTRGQQVTLRCSSQSGHNTVSWYQQALGQGPQFIFQYYREEENGRGNFPPRFSGLQFPNYSSELNVNALELDDSALYLCASSLGGIQETQYFGPGTRLLVL.

This clone was seen a handful of times. V and J are TRBV30 and TRBJ1-1; perhaps TRBD1 as D (6 bases). The V end lost 1 base, the J end lost 3 bases, and 9 bases lay between the germline ends. Germline loops: CDR1 GTSNPN, CDR2 SVGIG (reference sequence). The length of the CDR3 is 13 residues. This CDR3 reads CAWSEGGHTEAFF. The CDR3 region has the DNA TGTGCCTGGAGTGAGGGGGGGCACACTGAAGCTTTCTTT.

This chain links TRBV28 with TRBJ2-7; weak D call: TRBD1 (5 bases). Per the germline V gene, CDR1 is MDHEN and CDR2 is SYDVKM. V lost 6 bases, J lost 3 bases, and 18 bases lay in between. The CDR3 is 15 residues long. DNA for the CDR3: TGTGCCAGCAGGGCCGACAGCAACTGGGGCTACGAGCAGTACTTC. Translating gives CASRADSNWGYEQYF. The variable domain in full, with the rest retrieved from reference TRBV28 and TRBJ2-7, is DVKVTQSSRYLVKRTGEKVFLECVQDMDHENMFWYRQDPGLGLRLIYFSYDVKMKEKGDIPEGYSVSREKKERFSLILESASTNQTSMYLCASRADSNWGYEQYFGPGTRLTVT.

This chain links TRBV7-9 with TRBJ1-2, with D possibly TRBD1 on 5 matching bases. V was clipped by 4 bases and J by 3 bases, with 9 bases between them. This CDR3 contains 13 residues. In germline, CDR1 is SEHNR, CDR2 FQNEAQ (reference sequence). The CDR3 DNA is TGTGCCAGCAGCTACTTGACAGACTATGGCTACACCTTC. Its protein product is CASSYLTDYGYTF.

The CDR3 DNA is TGTGCCAGCAGCGCCATACAGGGGCCTCCCTTCACAGATACGCAGTATTTT. Residues: CASSAIQGPPFTDTQYF. The chain joins TRBV9 to TRBJ2-3; 7 bases fit TRBD1. In germline, CDR1 is SGDLS, CDR2 YYNGEE. V lost 3 bases and J lost 2; bases outside the gene matches: 12. There are 17 residues in the CDR3.

In nucleotides, the CDR3 is TGTGCCAGCAGCCTCGCTAGCGGTGGTATCTCCTACAATGAGCAGTTCTTC. Its translation is CASSLASGGISYNEQFF. This chain uses TRBV7-8 with TRBJ2-1, with 7 nucleotides matching TRBD2. The CDR3 spans 17 residues. CDR1 and CDR2 (germline): SGHVS, FQNEAQ. V lost 5 bases and J lost 0; bases outside the gene matches: 10. Looking up the rest from reference TRBV7-8 and TRBJ2-1 gives the full variable domain: GAGVSQSPRYKVAKRGQDVALRCDPISGHVSLFWYQQALGQGPEFLTYFQNEAQLDKSGLPSDRFFAERPEGSVSTLKIQRTQQEDSAVYLCASSLASGGISYNEQFFGPGTRLTVL.

This chain links TRBV29-1 with TRBJ2-2; D unclear. This CDR3 is 13 amino acids long. Trimming took off 3 bases at V and 4 bases at J, with 9 bases between the two ends. The germline V gene has CDR1 SQVTM and CDR2 ANQGSEA. The CDR3 spells CSVEGQITGELFF. In DNA, the CDR3 is TGCAGCGTTGAGGGTCAGATCACCGGGGAGCTGTTTTTT.

A few counts support this clone. The chain joins TRBV28 to TRBJ2-5; possibly TRBD2 for D (6 bases). V was clipped by 4 bases and J by 4 bases, with 13 bases between them. Germline-derived CDR1 and CDR2 are MDHEN and SYDVKM. The CDR3 sequence is 14 residues long. CDR3 DNA sequence: TGTGCCAGCAGTTCACCCCTGGGGGGAGAGACCCAGTACTTC. Translated: CASSSPLGGETQYF.

The chain links TRBV13 to TRBJ2-5, with D perhaps TRBD1 or TRBD2 (5 bases each). V was pared by 0 bases and J by 5 bases, with 16 bases between. Germline V gene data show CDR1 as PRHDT and CDR2 as FYEKMQ (reference sequence). CDR3 length: 16 amino acids. DNA for the CDR3: TGTGCCAGCAGCTTAGGGGACCGGGACGCCGGGGAGACCCAGTACTTC. Its protein is CASSLGDRDAGETQYF.

This clone was seen only once. The chain joins TRBV30 to TRBJ2-1; 13 bases match TRBD2. The CDR3 is 15 residues long. The ends lost 0 bases at V and 7 bases at J; junction bases unmatched: 3. Germline CDR1 is GTSNPN and CDR2 is SVGIG (reference sequence). The CDR3 here is CAWSVLAGGNNEQFF. The CDR3 DNA sequence: TGTGCCTGGAGTGTACTAGCGGGGGGGAATAATGAGCAGTTCTTC.

This clone was counted a few times. The V and J genes are TRBV19 and TRBJ1-5; no firm D call. With 1 base removed from V and 9 bases from J, the gap between germline ends came to 10 bases. This CDR3 has 13 residues. Looked up from germline, CDR1 is LNHDA and CDR2 is SQIVND (reference sequence). In DNA form, the CDR3 reads TGTGCCAGTAGTATAGTTCCGGAGGGGCCCCAGCATTTT. Translated: CASSIVPEGPQHF.

This clone was picked up a small number of times. This rearrangement joins TRBV15 to TRBJ2-1; 13 bases match TRBD2. The germline gives CDR1 LNHNV, CDR2 YYDKDF (reference sequence). The V gene end was trimmed by 8 bases and the J gene end by 6 bases; junction bases not matched to a gene: 4. This CDR3 region has 14 residues. The CDR3 spells CATSGTSGTNEQFF. CDR3 sequence (DNA): TGTGCCACCTCCGGGACTAGCGGGACCAATGAGCAGTTCTTC.

This sequence joins TRBV7-4 and TRBJ2-7, with TRBD1 matching over 7 bases. Trimming took 8 bases from V and 5 from J; bases not matched to a gene: 3. CDR1 and CDR2 from the germline V gene are SGHVT and SQSDAQ. The CDR3 is 11 residues long. The CDR3 loop is CASATGDEQYF. In nucleotides, the CDR3 is TGTGCCAGCGCAACAGGGGACGAGCAGTACTTC.

This clone came up a few times. The rearrangement joins TRBV4-3 to TRBJ2-2; unclear D gene. The V gene's germline CDR1 is LGHNA and CDR2 YSLEER. Deletions cut 0 bases from V and 4 bases from J, with 9 bases between. The CDR3 has 15 residues. The CDR3 DNA reads TGCGCCAGCAGCCAAGATGTGGGATCCACCGGGGAGCTGTTTTTT. It yields the protein CASSQDVGSTGELFF.

The chain uses TRBV5-1 and TRBJ1-6; D gene unclear. Trimming left V 4 bases short and J 14 bases short, with 19 bases between. The CDR3 runs to 14 residues. Germline V gene lookup returns CDR1 SGHRS and CDR2 YFSETQ. CDR3 sequence reads: CASSPDYLTESLHF. As DNA, the CDR3 is TGCGCCAGCAGCCCGGATTATCTAACAGAATCCCTCCACTTT.

This clone was detected only a few times. The chain couples TRBV29-1 to TRBJ1-4, with 8 bases that match TRBD1. The V gene end was trimmed by 3 bases and the J gene end by 7 bases; junction bases not matched to a gene: 7. This CDR3 has 14 residues. Germline V gene data show CDR1 as SQVTM and CDR2 as ANQGSEA. The CDR3 here is CSVEMTGEGEKLFF. In nucleotides, the CDR3 is TGCAGCGTTGAGATGACAGGGGAGGGTGAAAAACTGTTTTTT.

As concerns this clone: An end of the junction differs from the germline gene, which may be a read error. The rearrangement joins TRBV7-9 to TRBJ2-5; 13 bases align to TRBD2. Germline V gene sequence: CDR1 SEHNR, CDR2 FQNEAQ (reference sequence). The CDR3 covers 17 residues. The CDR3 is CASSPQTSGGPGEAQYF. The DNA of the CDR3 is TGTGCCAGCAGCCCTCAGACTAGCGGGGGGCCCGGAGAGGCCCAGTACTTC.

V usage is TRBV28 and J usage is TRBJ2-3, with D perhaps matching TRBD2 (6 bases). Looked up from germline, CDR1 is MDHEN and CDR2 is SYDVKM. Trimming pared 1 base from V and 6 bases from J, leaving 11 bases between. There are 14 residues in the CDR3. CDR3 amino acids: CASSLLGGMDTQYF. The CDR3 nucleotides read TGTGCCAGCAGTTTATTGGGGGGAATGGATACGCAGTATTTT.

The chain uses TRBV6-4 and TRBJ2-2, with TRBD1 as a possible D gene (6 bases). CDR3 length equals 13 residues. V lost 4 bases and J 3 bases, leaving 6 bases between the germline ends. Germline loops: CDR1 MRHNA, CDR2 SNTAGT. For the CDR3, the DNA is TGTGCCAGCAGTGCAGGGGACACCGGGGAGCTGTTTTTT. Its translation: CASSAGDTGELFF.

The V and J genes are TRBV9 and TRBJ1-6; 9 bases are shared with TRBD1. This CDR3 has 14 amino acids. In germline, CDR1 is SGDLS, CDR2 YYNGEE. The trim removed 5 bases at V and 8 bases at J, leaving 5 bases unmatched. The CDR3 protein is CASSATGGDSPLHF. CDR3 nucleotides: TGTGCCAGCAGTGCTACAGGGGGCGATTCACCCCTCCACTTT.

The chain links TRBV2 to TRBJ1-2, with a weak D call TRBD1 (6 bases). The CDR3 totals 17 residues. Trimming pared 5 bases from V and 2 bases from J, leaving 21 bases between. Per germline, CDR1 SNHLY and CDR2 FYNNEI. Written as DNA, the CDR3 is TGTGCCAGCAGTCCTTTTGAGACAGGAGAAGAGAACTATGGCTACACCTTC. Its translation is CASSPFETGEENYGYTF.

This rearrangement joins TRBV19 to TRBJ2-2; D could derive from TRBD1 or TRBD2 (5 bases each). The CDR3 contains 13 residues. Looked up from germline, CDR1 is LNHDA and CDR2 is SQIVND (reference sequence). The ends were cut back, 8 bases at V and 3 bases at J, with 10 bases in the middle. The CDR3 DNA reads TGTGCCAGTGGGTGGGGGTACACCGGGGAGCTGTTTTTT. Protein sequence: CASGWGYTGELFF.

This clone was counted only a few times. The rearrangement joins TRBV2 to TRBJ2-1; tentatively, D is TRBD2 (5 bases). CDR1 is SNHLY and CDR2 is FYNNEI in the germline V gene. V dropped 5 bases and J dropped 0 bases, with 11 bases sitting between them. CDR3 size: 15 residues. The CDR3 DNA is TGTGCCAGCAGTCATAGCGTCAGCTCCTACAATGAGCAGTTCTTC. Amino acids: CASSHSVSSYNEQFF.